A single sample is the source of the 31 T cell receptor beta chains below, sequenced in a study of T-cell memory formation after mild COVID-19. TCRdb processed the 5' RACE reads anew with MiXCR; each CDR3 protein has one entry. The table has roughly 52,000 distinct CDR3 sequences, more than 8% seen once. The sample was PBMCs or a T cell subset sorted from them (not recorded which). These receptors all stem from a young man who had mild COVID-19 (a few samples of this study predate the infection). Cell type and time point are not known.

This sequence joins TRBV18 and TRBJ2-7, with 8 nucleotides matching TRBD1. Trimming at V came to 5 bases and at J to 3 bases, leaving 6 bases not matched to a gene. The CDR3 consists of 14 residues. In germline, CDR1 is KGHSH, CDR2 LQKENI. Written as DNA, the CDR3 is TGTGCCAGCTCAGCCTACACAGGGGGCTACGAGCAGTACTTC. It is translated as CASSAYTGGYEQYF.

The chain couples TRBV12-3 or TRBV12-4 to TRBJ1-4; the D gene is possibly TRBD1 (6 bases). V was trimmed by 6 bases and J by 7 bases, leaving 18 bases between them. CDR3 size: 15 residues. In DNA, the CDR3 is TGTGCCAGCAGATCACCCCGGGGGCACGGTGAAAAACTGTTTTTT. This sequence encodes CASRSPRGHGEKLFF.

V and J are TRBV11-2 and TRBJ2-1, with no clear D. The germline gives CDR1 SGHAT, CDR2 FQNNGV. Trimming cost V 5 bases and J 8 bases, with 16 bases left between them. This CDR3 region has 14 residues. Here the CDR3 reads CASSLRRQVDEQFF. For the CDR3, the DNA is TGTGCCAGCAGCCTACGTCGGCAGGTAGATGAGCAGTTCTTC. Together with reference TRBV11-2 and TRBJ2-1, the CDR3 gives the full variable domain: EAGVAQSPRYKIIEKRQSVAFWCNPISGHATLYWYQQILGQGPKLLIQFQNNGVVDDSQLPKDRFSAERLKGVDSTLKIQPAKLEDSAVYLCASSLRRQVDEQFFGPGTRLTVL.

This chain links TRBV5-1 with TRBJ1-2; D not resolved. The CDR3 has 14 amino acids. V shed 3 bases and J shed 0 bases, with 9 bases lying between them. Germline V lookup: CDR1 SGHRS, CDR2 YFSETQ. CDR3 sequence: CASSSAPPNYGYTF. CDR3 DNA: TGCGCCAGCAGCTCGGCCCCTCCTAACTATGGCTACACCTTC.

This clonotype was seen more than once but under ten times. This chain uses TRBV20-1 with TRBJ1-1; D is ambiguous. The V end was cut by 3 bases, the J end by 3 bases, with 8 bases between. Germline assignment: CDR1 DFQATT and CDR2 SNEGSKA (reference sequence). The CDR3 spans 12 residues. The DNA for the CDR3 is TGCAGTGCTAGGGGCGGAGACACTGAAGCTTTCTTT. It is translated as CSARGGDTEAFF.

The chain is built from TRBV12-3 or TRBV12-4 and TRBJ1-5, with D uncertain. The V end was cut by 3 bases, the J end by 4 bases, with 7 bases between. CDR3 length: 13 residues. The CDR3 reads CASSLNLNQPQHF. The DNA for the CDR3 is TGTGCCAGCAGTTTGAACCTGAATCAGCCCCAGCATTTT.

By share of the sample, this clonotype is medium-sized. DNA of the CDR3: TGCGCCAGCAGCTCTGGCAGACAAGAGACCCAGTACTTC. Protein product: CASSSGRQETQYF. The rearrangement uses TRBV5-1 and TRBJ2-5; D remains unclear. CDR1 is SGHRS, CDR2 YFSETQ, per germline. The CDR3 extends over 13 amino acids. Between the trimmed V and J ends, which lost 3 bases and 2 bases, there was a span of 8 bases.

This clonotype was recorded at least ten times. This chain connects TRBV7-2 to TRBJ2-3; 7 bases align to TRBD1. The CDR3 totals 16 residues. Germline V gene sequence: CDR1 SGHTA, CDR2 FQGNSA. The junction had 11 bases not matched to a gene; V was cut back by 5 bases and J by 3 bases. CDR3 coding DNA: TGTGCCAGCAGCCTCGGGGACAGCGTGATTACAGATACGCAGTATTTT. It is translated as CASSLGDSVITDTQYF.

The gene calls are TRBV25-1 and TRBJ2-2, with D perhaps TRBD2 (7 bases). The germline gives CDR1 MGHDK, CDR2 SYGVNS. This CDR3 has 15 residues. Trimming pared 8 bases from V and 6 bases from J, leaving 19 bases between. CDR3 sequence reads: CASGKGGRLAGELFF. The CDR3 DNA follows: TGTGCCAGCGGGAAGGGGGGGCGTTTGGCCGGGGAGCTGTTTTTT.

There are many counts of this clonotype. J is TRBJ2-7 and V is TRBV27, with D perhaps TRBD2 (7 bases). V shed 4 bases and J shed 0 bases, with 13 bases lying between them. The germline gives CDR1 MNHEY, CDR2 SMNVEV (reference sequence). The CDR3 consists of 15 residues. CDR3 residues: CASSSAGADSYEQYF. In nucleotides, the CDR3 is TGTGCCAGCAGTTCCGCGGGGGCAGACTCCTACGAGCAGTACTTC.

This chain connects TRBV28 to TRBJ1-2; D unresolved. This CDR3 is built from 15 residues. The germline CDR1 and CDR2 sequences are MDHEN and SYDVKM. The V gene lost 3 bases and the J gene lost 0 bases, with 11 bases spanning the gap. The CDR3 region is CASSFGTAANYGYTF. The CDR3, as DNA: TGTGCCAGCAGTTTCGGAACCGCTGCTAACTATGGCTACACCTTC.

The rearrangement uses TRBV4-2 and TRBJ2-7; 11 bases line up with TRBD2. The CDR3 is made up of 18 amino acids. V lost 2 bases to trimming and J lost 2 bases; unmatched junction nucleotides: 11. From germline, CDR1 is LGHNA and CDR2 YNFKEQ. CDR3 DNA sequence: TGTGCCAGCAGCCAACCTACGGGGCTAGCGGGGGGAACCTACGAGCAGTACTTC. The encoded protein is CASSQPTGLAGGTYEQYF.

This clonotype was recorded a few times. CDR3 sequence: CASSQGRGSTNEKLFF. The CDR3 DNA is TGCGCCAGCAGCCAAGGTCGGGGCTCAACTAATGAAAAACTGTTTTTT. The genes are TRBV4-3 and TRBJ1-4; tentatively, D is TRBD1 (5 bases). This CDR3 is built from 16 residues. In germline, CDR1 is LGHNA, CDR2 YSLEER. Trimming left V 1 base short and J 0 bases short, with 9 bases between.

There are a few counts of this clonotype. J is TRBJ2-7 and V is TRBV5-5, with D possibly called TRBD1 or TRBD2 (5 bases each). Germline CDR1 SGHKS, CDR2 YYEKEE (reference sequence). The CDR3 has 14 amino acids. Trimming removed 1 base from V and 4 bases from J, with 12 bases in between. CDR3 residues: CASSLSRDLYEQYV. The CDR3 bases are TGTGCCAGCAGCTTGTCCCGGGACCTTTACGAGCAGTACGTC.

The CDR3 here is CASSDSPYTDTQYF. The CDR3 DNA is TGTGCCAGCAGTGACAGTCCTTACACAGATACGCAGTATTTT. The chain joins TRBV6-1 to TRBJ2-3; no definite D call. With 3 bases removed from V and 2 bases from J, the gap between germline ends came to 9 bases. CDR3 size: 14 residues. From germline, CDR1 is MNHNS and CDR2 SASEGT.

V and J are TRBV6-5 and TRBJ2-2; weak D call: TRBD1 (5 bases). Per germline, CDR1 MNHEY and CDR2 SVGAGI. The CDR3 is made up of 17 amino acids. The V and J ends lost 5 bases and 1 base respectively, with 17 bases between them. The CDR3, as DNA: TGTGCCAGCAGTCTTACACGGACAACCTTGAACACCGGGGAGCTGTTTTTT. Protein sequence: CASSLTRTTLNTGELFF.

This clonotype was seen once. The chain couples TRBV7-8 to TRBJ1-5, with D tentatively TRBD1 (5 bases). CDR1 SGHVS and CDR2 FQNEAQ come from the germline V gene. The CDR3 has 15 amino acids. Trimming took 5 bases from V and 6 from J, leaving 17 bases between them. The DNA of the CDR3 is TGTGCCAGCAGCCAAGCCGCAGGGTATCCTCAGCCCCAGCATTTT. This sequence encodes CASSQAAGYPQPQHF.

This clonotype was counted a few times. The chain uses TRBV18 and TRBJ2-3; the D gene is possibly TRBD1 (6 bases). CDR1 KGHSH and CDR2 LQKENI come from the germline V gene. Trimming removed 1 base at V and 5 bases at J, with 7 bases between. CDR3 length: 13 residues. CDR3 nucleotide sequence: TGTGCCAGCTCACCACAGGACAGAGATACGCAGTATTTT. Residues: CASSPQDRDTQYF.

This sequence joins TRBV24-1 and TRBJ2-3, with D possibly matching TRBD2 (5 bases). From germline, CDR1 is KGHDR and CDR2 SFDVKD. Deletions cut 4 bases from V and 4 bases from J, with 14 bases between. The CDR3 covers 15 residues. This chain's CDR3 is CATSDPLGSADTQYF. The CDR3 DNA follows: TGTGCCACCAGTGACCCCCTAGGGAGCGCAGATACGCAGTATTTT.

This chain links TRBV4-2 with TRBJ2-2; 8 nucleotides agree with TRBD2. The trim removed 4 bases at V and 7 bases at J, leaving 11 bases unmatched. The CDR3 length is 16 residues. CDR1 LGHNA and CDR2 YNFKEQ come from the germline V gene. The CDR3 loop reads CASSPSTGGAFGELFF. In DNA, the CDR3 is TGTGCCAGCAGCCCCAGCACCGGGGGGGCCTTCGGGGAGCTGTTTTTT.

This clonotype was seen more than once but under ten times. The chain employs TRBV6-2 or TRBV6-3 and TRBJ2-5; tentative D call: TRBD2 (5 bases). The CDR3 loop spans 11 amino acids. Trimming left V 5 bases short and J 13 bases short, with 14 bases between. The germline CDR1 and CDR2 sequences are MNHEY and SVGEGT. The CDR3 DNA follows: TGTGCCAGCAGTGAGAGGGCCCCCCGGTACTTC. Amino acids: CASSERAPRYF.

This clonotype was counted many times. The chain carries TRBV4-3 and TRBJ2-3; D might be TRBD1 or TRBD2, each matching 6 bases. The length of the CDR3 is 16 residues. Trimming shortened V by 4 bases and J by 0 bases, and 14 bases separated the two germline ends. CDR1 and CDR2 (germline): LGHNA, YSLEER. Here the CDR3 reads CASSPQWGASTDTQYF. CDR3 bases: TGCGCCAGCAGCCCCCAGTGGGGGGCCAGCACAGATACGCAGTATTTT.

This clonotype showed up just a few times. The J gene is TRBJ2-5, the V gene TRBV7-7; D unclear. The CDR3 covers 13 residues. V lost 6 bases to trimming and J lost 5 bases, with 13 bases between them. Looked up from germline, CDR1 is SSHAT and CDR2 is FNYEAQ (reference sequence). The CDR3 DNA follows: TGTGCCAGCAGTCCAGTCATCGGGGAGACCCAGTACTTC. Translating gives CASSPVIGETQYF.

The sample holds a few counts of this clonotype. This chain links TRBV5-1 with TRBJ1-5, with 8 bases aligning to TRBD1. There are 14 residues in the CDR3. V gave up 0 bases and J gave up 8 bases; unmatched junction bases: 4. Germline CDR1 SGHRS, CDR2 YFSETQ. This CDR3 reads CASSLEQGGKPQHF. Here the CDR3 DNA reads TGCGCCAGCAGCTTGGAACAGGGGGGGAAGCCCCAGCATTTT.

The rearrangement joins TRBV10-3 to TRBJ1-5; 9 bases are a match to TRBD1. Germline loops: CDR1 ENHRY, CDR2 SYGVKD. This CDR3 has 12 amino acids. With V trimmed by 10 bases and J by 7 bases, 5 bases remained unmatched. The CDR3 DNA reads TGTGCCACACAGGGGGCAGGGCAGCCCCAGCATTTT. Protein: CATQGAGQPQHF.

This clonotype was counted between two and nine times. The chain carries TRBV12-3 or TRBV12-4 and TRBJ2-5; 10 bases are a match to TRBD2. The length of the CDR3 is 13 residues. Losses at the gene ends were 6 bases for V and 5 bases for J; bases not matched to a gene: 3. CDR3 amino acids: CASRNSGGETQYF. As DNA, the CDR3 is TGTGCCAGCAGGAATAGCGGGGGGGAGACCCAGTACTTC.

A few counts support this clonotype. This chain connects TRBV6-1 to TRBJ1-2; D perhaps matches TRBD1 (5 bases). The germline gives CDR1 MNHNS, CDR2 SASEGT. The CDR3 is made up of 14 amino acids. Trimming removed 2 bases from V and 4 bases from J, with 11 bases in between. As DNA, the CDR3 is TGTGCCAGCAGTGAATCAGGGTCTCCCTATGGCTACACCTTC. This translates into CASSESGSPYGYTF.

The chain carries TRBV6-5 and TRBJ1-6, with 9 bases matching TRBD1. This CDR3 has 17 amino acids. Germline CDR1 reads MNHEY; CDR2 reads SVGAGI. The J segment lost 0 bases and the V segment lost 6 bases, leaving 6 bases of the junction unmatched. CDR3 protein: CASRTGGRSSYNSPLHF. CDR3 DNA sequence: TGTGCCAGCAGAACAGGGGGCCGAAGCTCCTATAATTCACCCCTCCACTTT.

CDR3 region: CASSLAGGGYTF. DNA for the CDR3: TGCGCCAGCAGCTTGGCAGGTGGAGGCTACACCTTC. The chain couples TRBV5-1 to TRBJ1-2, with D unclear. CDR1 and CDR2 (germline): SGHRS, YFSETQ. V lost 0 bases and J lost 8, with 8 bases in between. This CDR3 comprises 12 residues.

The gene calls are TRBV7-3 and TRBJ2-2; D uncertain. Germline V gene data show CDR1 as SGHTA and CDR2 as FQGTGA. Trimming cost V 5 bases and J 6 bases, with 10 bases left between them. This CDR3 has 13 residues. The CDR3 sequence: CASSPRAAGELFF. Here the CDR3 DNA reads TGTGCCAGCAGCCCCCGGGCGGCCGGGGAGCTGTTTTTT.

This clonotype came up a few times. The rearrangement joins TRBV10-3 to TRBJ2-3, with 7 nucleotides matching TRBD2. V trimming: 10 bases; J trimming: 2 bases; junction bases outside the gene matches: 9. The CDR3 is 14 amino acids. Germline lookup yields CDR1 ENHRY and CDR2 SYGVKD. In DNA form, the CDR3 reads TGTGCCACCCTGAGGGGAGGGAACACAGATACGCAGTATTTT. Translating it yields CATLRGGNTDTQYF.